The present T cell receptor beta chain was sequenced within a study of blood T cell repertoires in COVID-19. For the study at large: In each case, the material was cDNA or gDNA derived from T cells, B-cell-depleted T cells, or PBMCs.

The CDR3 is made up of 10 amino acids. V was cut by 6 bases and J by 8 bases, with 8 bases left in between. CDR1 and CDR2 (germline): MNHNY, SVGAGI (reference sequence). In the original analysis: The assay estimated nucleated cells by amplifying reference gene primers. Data came from immunoSEQ multiplex PCR; TCRdb stores just in-frame clones and leaves some out. V and J calls and clone size are those listed in that table; D and trimming were worked out from the DNA. Here the sample spans about 160,000 clones, about 81% being singletons. Sequenced sample: peripheral blood. The chain has TRBV6-6 and TRBJ2-7; no reliable D call. This receptor was obtained from a human donor in a cohort sampled during active COVID-19. This CDR3 is CASRSGQQYF. The DNA for the CDR3 is TGTGCCAGCAGATCCGGTCAGCAGTACTTC.